This passage covers 15 T cell receptor beta chains from one sample sequenced in a study of OX40 agonist ivuxolimab in advanced cancers. Generated by immunoSEQ multiplex PCR, the TCRdb table keeps only in-frame clones and is missing some. Of tens of thousands of clones listed, about 90% are singletons. This material consisted of CD4+ or CD8+ T cells sorted from blood, taken in a trial of the OX40 agonist ivuxolimab. Receptors were obtained from an adult with an advanced solid tumor such as melanoma, head and neck, liver or kidney cancer.

The V and J genes are TRBV6-5 and TRBJ1-1; TRBD1 matches at 7 bases. Germline lookup yields CDR1 MNHEY and CDR2 SVGAGI. The CDR3 runs to 14 residues. J was trimmed by 4 bases and V by 7 bases; bases with no gene match: 9. CDR3 nucleotide sequence: TGTGCCAGCATCCCGACAGGGCGTGCCACTGAAGCTTTCTTT. Amino acids: CASIPTGRATEAFF.

The gene calls are TRBV2 and TRBJ2-7; D remains unclear. The germline gives CDR1 SNHLY, CDR2 FYNNEI. CDR3 size: 11 residues. With 4 bases removed from V and 0 bases from J, the gap between germline ends came to 1 base. In DNA, the CDR3 is TGTGCCAGCAGTGCCTCCTACGAGCAGTACTTC. Protein: CASSASYEQYF.

The chain has TRBV6-5 and TRBJ1-6; D not certain. Deletions cut 10 bases from V and 6 bases from J, with 19 bases between. CDR1 MNHEY and CDR2 SVGAGI come from the germline V gene. This CDR3 contains 15 residues. The CDR3 nucleotides read TGTGCCACTGGGCTGATAGGAAATCGTAATTCACCCCTCCACTTT. Translation gives CATGLIGNRNSPLHF.

V usage is TRBV18 and J usage is TRBJ1-2; 7 nucleotides agree with TRBD1. Per germline, CDR1 KGHSH and CDR2 LQKENI. Trimming at V came to 4 bases and at J to 0 bases, leaving 2 bases not matched to a gene. CDR3 size: 14 residues. CDR3: CASSQGAPNYGYTF. As DNA, the CDR3 is TGTGCCAGCTCACAGGGGGCACCTAACTATGGCTACACCTTC.

The chain uses TRBV5-4 and TRBJ2-6; D ambiguous. The CDR3 sequence is 15 residues long. Trimming left V 4 bases short and J 0 bases short, with 8 bases between. Germline V gene data show CDR1 as SGHNT and CDR2 as YYREEE (reference sequence). The CDR3 protein is CASSIYSSGANVLTF. The CDR3 DNA reads as TGTGCCAGCAGCATTTACAGCTCTGGGGCCAACGTCCTGACTTTC.

The rearrangement links TRBV28 to TRBJ1-2; 8 nucleotides line up with TRBD1. From germline, CDR1 is MDHEN and CDR2 SYDVKM. This CDR3 region has 14 residues. Germline trimming cut 4 bases from V and 7 bases from J; bases unmatched to any gene: 8. This CDR3 is CASSSGQGDFGYTF. The CDR3 DNA is TGTGCCAGCAGTTCTGGACAGGGAGACTTTGGCTACACCTTC.

J is TRBJ2-5 and V is TRBV7-2; the match to TRBD2 covers 11 bases. Per germline, CDR1 SGHTA and CDR2 FQGNSA. The trim removed 11 bases at V and 1 base at J, leaving 12 bases unmatched. The CDR3 has 16 residues. The CDR3 DNA follows: TGTGCCGCGTCAAAGGGGCTAGCGGGGGGCCAAGAGACCCAGTACTTC. This translates into CAASKGLAGGQETQYF.

This clone has a handful of counts. The V and J genes are TRBV6-5 and TRBJ1-1; D remains unclear. The ends were cut back, 7 bases at V and 0 bases at J, with 6 bases in the middle. The germline V gene has CDR1 MNHEY and CDR2 SVGAGI. The CDR3 length is 12 residues. The CDR3 region is CASNSVNTEAFF. CDR3 sequence (DNA): TGTGCCAGCAATTCGGTGAACACTGAAGCTTTCTTT.

J is TRBJ2-3 and V is TRBV25-1; 9 bases map to TRBD2. The ends lost 5 bases at V and 2 bases at J; junction bases unmatched: 5. Germline-derived CDR1 and CDR2 are MGHDK and SYGVNS. This CDR3 is 15 amino acids long. The CDR3, as DNA: TGTGCCAGCAGTAACCCTAGCGGGGCCACAGATACGCAGTATTTT. The encoded protein is CASSNPSGATDTQYF.

The chain employs TRBV15 and TRBJ1-1; 10 bases are a match to TRBD1. Germline assignment: CDR1 LNHNV and CDR2 YYDKDF (reference sequence). There are 16 residues in the CDR3. The ends lost 1 base at V and 3 bases at J; junction bases unmatched: 5. In DNA, the CDR3 is TGTGCCACCAGCAGAGGCGAGGGGACAGGGGACACTGAAGCTTTCTTT. Residues: CATSRGEGTGDTEAFF.

The V call is TRBV9, the J call TRBJ1-2; D gene unclear. The CDR3 has 14 residues. Trimming removed 4 bases at V and 2 bases at J, with 12 bases between. Germline assignment: CDR1 SGDLS and CDR2 YYNGEE. DNA of the CDR3: TGTGCCAGCAGCCCCCGGTCGGGAAACTATGGCTACACCTTC. It codes for CASSPRSGNYGYTF.

The chain joins TRBV4-3 to TRBJ2-6, with D tentatively TRBD1 (6 bases). Trimming took 3 bases from V and 2 from J, leaving 8 bases between them. Germline loops: CDR1 LGHNA, CDR2 YSLEER. This CDR3 has 15 amino acids. The CDR3 DNA follows: TGCGCCAGCAGCCACAGGGGAGCTGGGGCCAACGTCCTGACTTTC. Translation gives CASSHRGAGANVLTF.

The gene calls are TRBV12-5 and TRBJ2-3; TRBD2 might be the D (6 bases). The CDR3 runs to 15 residues. The V gene's germline CDR1 is LGHNT and CDR2 FRNRAP. Deletions cut 6 bases from V and 2 bases from J, with 15 bases between. Here the CDR3 reads CASGRDGRATDTQYF. CDR3 nucleotide sequence: TGTGCTAGTGGCCGGGACGGGAGAGCCACAGATACGCAGTATTTT.

The V call is TRBV18, the J call TRBJ2-5; D gene uncertain. Trimming removed 0 bases from V and 3 bases from J, with 14 bases in between. CDR3 length equals 16 residues. The germline gives CDR1 KGHSH, CDR2 LQKENI. CDR3 bases: TGTGCCAGCTCACCACCTAGAAAGGCCACGAAAGAGACCCAGTACTTC. This gives the protein CASSPPRKATKETQYF. Based on the CDR3 plus reference TRBV18 and TRBJ2-5, the full variable domain is NAGVMQNPRHLVRRRGQEARLRCSPMKGHSHVYWYRQLPEEGLKFMVYLQKENIIDESGMPKERFSAEFPKEGPSILRIQQVVRGDSAAYFCASSPPRKATKETQYFGPGTRLLVL.

The J gene is TRBJ1-1, the V gene TRBV6-5; D ambiguous. The CDR3 extends over 15 amino acids. V was cut by 6 bases and J by 6 bases, with 20 bases left in between. Germline V gene lookup returns CDR1 MNHEY and CDR2 SVGAGI. The CDR3 spells CASRPLSPIGSEAFF. The DNA for the CDR3 is TGTGCCAGCAGACCACTCAGCCCCATTGGCTCTGAAGCTTTCTTT.